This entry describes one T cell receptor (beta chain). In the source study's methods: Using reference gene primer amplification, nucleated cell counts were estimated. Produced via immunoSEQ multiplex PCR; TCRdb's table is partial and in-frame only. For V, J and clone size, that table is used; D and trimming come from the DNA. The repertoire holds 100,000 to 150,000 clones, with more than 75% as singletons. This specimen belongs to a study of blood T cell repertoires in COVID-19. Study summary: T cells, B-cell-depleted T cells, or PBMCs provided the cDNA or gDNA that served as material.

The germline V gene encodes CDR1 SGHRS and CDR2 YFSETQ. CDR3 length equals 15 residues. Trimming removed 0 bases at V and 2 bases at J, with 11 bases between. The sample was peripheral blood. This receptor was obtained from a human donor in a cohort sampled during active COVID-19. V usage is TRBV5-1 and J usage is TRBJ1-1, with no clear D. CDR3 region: CASSLVASGNTEAFF. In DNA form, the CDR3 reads TGCGCCAGCAGCTTGGTGGCCAGCGGAAACACTGAAGCTTTCTTT.